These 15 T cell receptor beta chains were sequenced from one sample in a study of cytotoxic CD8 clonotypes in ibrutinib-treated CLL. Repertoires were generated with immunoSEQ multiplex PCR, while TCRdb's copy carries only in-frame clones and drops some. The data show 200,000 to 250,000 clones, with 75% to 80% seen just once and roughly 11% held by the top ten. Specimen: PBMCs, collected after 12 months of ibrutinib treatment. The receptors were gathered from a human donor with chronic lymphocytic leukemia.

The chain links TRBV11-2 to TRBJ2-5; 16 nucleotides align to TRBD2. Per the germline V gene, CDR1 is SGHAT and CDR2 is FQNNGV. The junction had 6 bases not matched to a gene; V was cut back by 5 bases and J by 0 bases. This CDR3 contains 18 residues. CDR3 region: CASSLGTSGGVYQETQYF. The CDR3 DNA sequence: TGTGCCAGCAGCCTCGGGACTAGCGGGGGGGTGTACCAAGAGACCCAGTACTTC.

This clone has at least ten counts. The CDR3 loop is CASSDSRGNSPLHF. Here the CDR3 DNA reads TGTGCCAGCAGTGATAGCAGGGGCAATTCACCCCTCCACTTT. The chain couples TRBV25-1 to TRBJ1-6, with D possibly matching TRBD1 (6 bases). Trimming pared 3 bases from V and 7 bases from J, leaving 10 bases between. Germline values: CDR1 MGHDK, CDR2 SYGVNS. This CDR3 region has 14 residues.

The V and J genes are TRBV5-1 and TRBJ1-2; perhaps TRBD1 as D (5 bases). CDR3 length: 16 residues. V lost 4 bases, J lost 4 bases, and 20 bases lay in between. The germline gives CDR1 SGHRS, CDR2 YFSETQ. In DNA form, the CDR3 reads TGCGCCAGCAGCCAAACCCCAGGTAGGGGACCCTATGGCTACACCTTC. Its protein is CASSQTPGRGPYGYTF.

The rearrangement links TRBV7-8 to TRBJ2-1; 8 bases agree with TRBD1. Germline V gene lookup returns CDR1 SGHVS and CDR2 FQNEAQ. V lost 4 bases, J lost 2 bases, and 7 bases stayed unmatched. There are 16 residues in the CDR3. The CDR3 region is CASSSQGARAYNEQFF. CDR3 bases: TGTGCCAGCAGCTCGCAGGGGGCCCGAGCCTACAATGAGCAGTTCTTC.

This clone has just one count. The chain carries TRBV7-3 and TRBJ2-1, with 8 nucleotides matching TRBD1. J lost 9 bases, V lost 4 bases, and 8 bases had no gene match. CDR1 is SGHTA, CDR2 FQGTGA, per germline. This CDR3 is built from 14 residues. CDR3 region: CASSSGQGSSEQFF. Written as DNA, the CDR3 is TGTGCCAGCAGCTCAGGACAGGGTTCATCTGAGCAGTTCTTC.

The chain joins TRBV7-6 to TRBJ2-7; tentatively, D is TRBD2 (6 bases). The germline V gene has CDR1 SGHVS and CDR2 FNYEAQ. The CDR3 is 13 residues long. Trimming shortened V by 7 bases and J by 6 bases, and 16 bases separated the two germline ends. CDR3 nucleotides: TGTGCCAGCACCCCTTGGGCGGGAAGCGAGCAGTACTTC. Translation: CASTPWAGSEQYF.

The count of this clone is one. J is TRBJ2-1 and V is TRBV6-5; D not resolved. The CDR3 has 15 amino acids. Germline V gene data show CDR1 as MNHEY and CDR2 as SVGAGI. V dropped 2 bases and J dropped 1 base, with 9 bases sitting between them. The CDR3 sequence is CASSYKDPSYNEQFF. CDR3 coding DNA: TGTGCCAGCAGTTACAAGGACCCTTCCTACAATGAGCAGTTCTTC.

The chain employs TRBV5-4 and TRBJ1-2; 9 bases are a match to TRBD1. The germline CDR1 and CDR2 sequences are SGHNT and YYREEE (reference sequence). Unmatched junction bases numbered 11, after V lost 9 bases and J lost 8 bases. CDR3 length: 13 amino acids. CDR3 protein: CATTGTGSGGYTF. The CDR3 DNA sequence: TGTGCCACAACCGGGACAGGGTCGGGGGGCTACACCTTC.

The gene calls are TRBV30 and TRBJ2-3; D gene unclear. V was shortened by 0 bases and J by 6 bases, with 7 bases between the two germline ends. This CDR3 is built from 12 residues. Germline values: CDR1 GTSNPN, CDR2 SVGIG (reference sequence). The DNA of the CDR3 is TGTGCCTGGAGTGTCTTTACCGATACGCAGTATTTT. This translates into CAWSVFTDTQYF.

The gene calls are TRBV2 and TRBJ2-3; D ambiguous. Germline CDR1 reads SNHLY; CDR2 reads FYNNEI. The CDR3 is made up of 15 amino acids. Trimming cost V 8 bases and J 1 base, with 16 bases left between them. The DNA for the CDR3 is TGTGCCAGCCCCCATTTCGGGCTAGGCACAGATACGCAGTATTTT. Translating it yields CASPHFGLGTDTQYF.

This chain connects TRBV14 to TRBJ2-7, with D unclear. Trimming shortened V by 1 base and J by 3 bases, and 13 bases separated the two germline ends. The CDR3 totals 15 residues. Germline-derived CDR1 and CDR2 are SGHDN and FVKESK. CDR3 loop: CASSQGPRLFYEQYF. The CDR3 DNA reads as TGTGCCAGCAGCCAAGGTCCTCGCCTTTTCTACGAGCAGTACTTC.

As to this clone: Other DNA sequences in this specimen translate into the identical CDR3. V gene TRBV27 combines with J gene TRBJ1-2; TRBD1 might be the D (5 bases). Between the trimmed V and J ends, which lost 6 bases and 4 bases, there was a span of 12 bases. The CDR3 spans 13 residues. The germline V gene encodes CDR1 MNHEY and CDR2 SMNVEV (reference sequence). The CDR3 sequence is CASSPQGTYGYTF. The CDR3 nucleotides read TGTGCCAGCAGCCCTCAGGGAACCTATGGCTACACCTTC.

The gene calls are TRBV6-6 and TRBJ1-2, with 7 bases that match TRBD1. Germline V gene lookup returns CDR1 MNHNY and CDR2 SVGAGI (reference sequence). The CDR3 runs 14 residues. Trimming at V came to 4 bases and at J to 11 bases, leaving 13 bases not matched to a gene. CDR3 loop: CASSSPEQGLAYTF. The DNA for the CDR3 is TGTGCCAGCAGTTCCCCCGAACAGGGGTTGGCATACACCTTC.

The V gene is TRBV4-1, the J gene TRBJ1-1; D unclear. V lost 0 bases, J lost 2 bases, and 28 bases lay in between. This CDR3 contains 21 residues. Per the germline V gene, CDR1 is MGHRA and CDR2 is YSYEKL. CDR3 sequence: CASSQDPRPGYSTRVNTEAFF. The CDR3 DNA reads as TGCGCCAGCAGCCAAGATCCCAGGCCGGGATACAGTACTCGAGTTAACACTGAAGCTTTCTTT.

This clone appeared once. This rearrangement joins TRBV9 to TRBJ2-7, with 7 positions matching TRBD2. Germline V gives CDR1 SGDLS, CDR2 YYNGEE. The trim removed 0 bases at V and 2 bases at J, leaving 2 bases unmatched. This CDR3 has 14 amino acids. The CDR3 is CASSVASGTYEQYF. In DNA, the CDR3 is TGTGCCAGCAGCGTAGCTAGCGGCACCTACGAGCAGTACTTC.